These 18 T cell receptor beta chains came from one sample sequenced in a study of blood T cell repertoires in COVID-19. Libraries were prepared by immunoSEQ multiplex PCR; TCRdb keeps only in-frame clonotypes and omits some of them. Of 200,000 or so clones in the sample, 80% to 90% were seen once. The specimen was PBMCs or T cells enriched from blood (not recorded which). These receptors were collected from a woman aged 45 to 65 who had been exposed to COVID-19.

This rearrangement joins TRBV19 to TRBJ2-6; 7 positions agree with TRBD2. Germline V CDR1 and CDR2: LNHDA, SQIVND (reference sequence). Germline trimming cut 6 bases from V and 2 bases from J; bases unmatched to any gene: 4. There are 15 residues in the CDR3. The CDR3 bases are TGTGCCAGTAGCGAGCGGGGCCCTGGGGCCAACGTCCTGACTTTC. This sequence encodes CASSERGPGANVLTF.

V and J are TRBV2 and TRBJ1-4, with a possible D match to TRBD1 (5 bases). Germline values: CDR1 SNHLY, CDR2 FYNNEI. The CDR3 runs to 13 residues. The ends were cut back, 8 bases at V and 2 bases at J, with 9 bases in the middle. The CDR3 here is CASGGGTNEKLFF. The CDR3, as DNA: TGTGCCAGCGGGGGGGGTACTAATGAAAAACTGTTTTTT.

The chain joins TRBV3-1 (or the pseudogene TRBV3-2) to TRBJ2-3; no clear D. The V and J ends lost 1 base and 2 bases respectively, with 10 bases between them. CDR3 length: 15 residues. Per germline, CDR1 LGHDT and CDR2 YNNKEL (reference sequence). CDR3 coding DNA: TGTGCCAGCAGCCAAGGTCCGGTCGCCACAGATACGCAGTATTTT. This gives the protein CASSQGPVATDTQYF.

V gene TRBV28 combines with J gene TRBJ2-5; the D gene is possibly TRBD2 (5 bases). The germline V and J ends were trimmed by 5 bases and 3 bases, with 16 bases remaining between them. This CDR3 has 15 amino acids. CDR1 is MDHEN, CDR2 SYDVKM, per germline. The CDR3 reads CASSPPRTGKETQYF. The CDR3 DNA reads TGTGCCAGCAGTCCACCCCGGACCGGGAAAGAGACCCAGTACTTC.

The chain joins TRBV30 to TRBJ1-4, with TRBD1 identical over 8 bases. The ends lost 4 bases at V and 12 bases at J; junction bases unmatched: 10. Germline CDR1 reads GTSNPN; CDR2 reads SVGIG (reference sequence). CDR3 length equals 13 residues. The chain's CDR3 is CAWNSQGAEQLFF. CDR3 DNA: TGTGCCTGGAATAGTCAGGGGGCGGAACAACTGTTTTTT.

The chain combines TRBV18 with TRBJ1-6, with TRBD1 matching 9 bases. CDR1 and CDR2 from the germline V gene are KGHSH and LQKENI. The V and J ends lost 6 bases and 7 bases, in that order; junction bases with no gene match: 4. CDR3 length: 14 residues. This CDR3 is CASSRDRVNSPLHF. DNA for the CDR3: TGTGCCAGCTCCCGGGACAGGGTGAATTCACCCCTCCACTTT.

V and J are TRBV12-5 and TRBJ2-7; 8 positions agree with TRBD1. CDR3 length equals 12 residues. V lost 5 bases to trimming and J lost 7 bases; unmatched junction nucleotides: 4. The germline gives CDR1 LGHNT, CDR2 FRNRAP. The CDR3 is CASGNWDREQYF. In DNA form, the CDR3 reads TGTGCTAGTGGTAACTGGGACAGGGAGCAGTACTTC.

The V gene is TRBV10-1, the J gene TRBJ1-1; TRBD1 is a possible D gene (6 bases). The ends were cut back, 4 bases at V and 0 bases at J, with 12 bases in the middle. Germline-derived CDR1 and CDR2 are WNHNN and SYGVQD (reference sequence). The CDR3 is made up of 15 amino acids. The CDR3 DNA is TGCGCCAGCAGTGGGAGGCAGGGGTTGAACACTGAAGCTTTCTTT. Translating gives CASSGRQGLNTEAFF.

The gene calls are TRBV5-6 and TRBJ2-6; weak D call: TRBD1 (5 bases). The V gene's germline CDR1 is SGHDT and CDR2 YYEEEE. This CDR3 is 15 amino acids long. V dropped 5 bases and J dropped 1 base, with 10 bases sitting between them. For the CDR3, the DNA is TGTGCCAGCAGTGCCACAGGTTCTGGGGCCAACGTCCTGACTTTC. It yields the protein CASSATGSGANVLTF.

The chain is built from TRBV18 and TRBJ2-5, with TRBD2 as a possible D gene (7 bases). Trimming pared 3 bases from V and 3 bases from J, leaving 14 bases between. The CDR3 consists of 15 residues. Germline assignment: CDR1 KGHSH and CDR2 LQKENI. CDR3 loop: CASSPQQGGEETQYF. DNA for the CDR3: TGTGCCAGCTCACCTCAACAGGGAGGGGAAGAGACCCAGTACTTC. The full variable domain, its missing parts supplied by reference TRBV18 and TRBJ2-5, is NAGVMQNPRHLVRRRGQEARLRCSPMKGHSHVYWYRQLPEEGLKFMVYLQKENIIDESGMPKERFSAEFPKEGPSILRIQQVVRGDSAAYFCASSPQQGGEETQYFGPGTRLLVL.

The gene calls are TRBV12-3 or TRBV12-4 and TRBJ1-1, with D possibly being TRBD1 (6 bases). CDR3 length: 13 amino acids. V lost 6 bases, J lost 6 bases, and 14 bases lay in between. DNA of the CDR3: TGTGCCAGCAGCCACACAGGGAAAGCTGAAGCTTTCTTT. Translated: CASSHTGKAEAFF.

This chain links TRBV18 with TRBJ2-1; D gene uncertain. V shed 2 bases and J shed 9 bases, with 14 bases lying between them. The CDR3 is 14 residues long. Germline-derived CDR1 and CDR2 are KGHSH and LQKENI. The CDR3 DNA is TGTGCCAGCTCACCATCAGATGTCGGCGGTGAGCAGTTCTTC. It is translated as CASSPSDVGGEQFF.

The rearrangement joins TRBV7-9 to TRBJ1-1; D call uncertain. This CDR3 is 14 amino acids long. Trimming stripped 1 base from V and 1 base from J, with 7 bases between. CDR1 is SEHNR and CDR2 is FQNEAQ in the germline V gene (reference sequence). This chain's CDR3 is CASSLVIPNTEAFF. In DNA form, the CDR3 reads TGTGCCAGCAGCTTAGTTATCCCGAACACTGAAGCTTTCTTT. Looking up the rest from reference TRBV7-9 and TRBJ1-1 gives the full variable domain: DTGVSQNPRHKITKRGQNVTFRCDPISEHNRLYWYRQTLGQGPEFLTYFQNEAQLEKSRLLSDRFSAERPKGSFSTLEIQRTEQGDSAMYLCASSLVIPNTEAFFGQGTRLTVV.

The rearrangement joins TRBV5-6 to TRBJ2-1; 7 bases are a match to TRBD1. The CDR3 sequence is 15 residues long. CDR1 is SGHDT and CDR2 is YYEEEE in the germline V gene. V gave up 0 bases and J gave up 4 bases; unmatched junction bases: 4. In DNA, the CDR3 is TGTGCCAGCAGCTTGGCCTGGGGACAGTACAATGAGCAGTTCTTC. Amino acids: CASSLAWGQYNEQFF.

The V and J genes are TRBV27 and TRBJ1-5, with a possible D match to TRBD1 (5 bases). The CDR3 has 14 residues. The germline V gene encodes CDR1 MNHEY and CDR2 SMNVEV (reference sequence). V was shortened by 3 bases and J by 3 bases, with 9 bases between the two germline ends. As DNA, the CDR3 is TGTGCCAGCAGTTTTTCAGGGCCCAATCAGCCCCAGCATTTT. It yields the protein CASSFSGPNQPQHF.

V and J are TRBV2 and TRBJ2-7; TRBD2 matches at 13 bases. The CDR3 is made up of 16 amino acids. Losses at the gene ends were 7 bases for V and 0 bases for J; bases not matched to a gene: 6. Germline CDR1 SNHLY, CDR2 FYNNEI. CDR3 nucleotides: TGTGCCAGCACACTAGCGGGGGGGTTAAGCTCCTACGAGCAGTACTTC. It codes for CASTLAGGLSSYEQYF.

This sequence joins TRBV7-2 and TRBJ1-2, with TRBD1 as a possible D gene (5 bases). The CDR3 length is 15 residues. V lost 5 bases and J 8 bases, leaving 21 bases between the germline ends. Germline assignment: CDR1 SGHTA and CDR2 FQGNSA. The CDR3 loop is CASSLRQTLSRGYTF. CDR3 bases: TGTGCCAGCAGCCTCCGACAGACCTTGTCTCGGGGCTACACCTTC.

The chain has TRBV5-1 and TRBJ2-1; TRBD2 aligns across 9 bases. V lost 2 bases to trimming and J lost 2 bases; unmatched junction nucleotides: 5. The CDR3 runs to 16 residues. From germline, CDR1 is SGHRS and CDR2 YFSETQ. The CDR3: CASSFNSGGPYNEQFF. The CDR3 DNA sequence: TGCGCCAGCAGCTTTAATAGCGGGGGCCCCTACAATGAGCAGTTCTTC.